This T cell receptor (beta chain) is drawn from a study of blood T cell repertoires in COVID-19. Study overall: Both acute and convalescent COVID-19 samples were obtained from the United States, Italy and Spain.

In the source study's methods: Estimation of nucleated cell counts was performed using reference gene primer amplification. Repertoires were generated with immunoSEQ multiplex PCR, while TCRdb's copy carries only in-frame clones and drops some. Clonal size and the V and J genes are those of that table, whereas D and trimming came from the DNA. The sample lists a few hundred thousand clones; 88% were seen once. Recruits, aged about 18 to 95 years, lived in 24 US areas. The recovered donors of Cohort 3 showed two negative PCRs, clearance, or symptom resolution. The V and J ends lost 3 bases and 6 bases, in that order; junction bases with no gene match: 4. The CDR3 totals 15 residues. Germline V gene data show CDR1 as SGDLS and CDR2 as YYNGEE.

The V gene is TRBV9, the J gene TRBJ1-5, with TRBD1 identical over 12 bases. Sequencing used PBMCs or T cells enriched from blood (not recorded which). This TCR was recovered from a woman aged 45-65 years who had recovered from COVID-19. CDR3 nucleotides: TGTGCCAGCAGCGAAGGGACAGGGGGCTTTCAGCCCCAGCATTTT. It yields the protein CASSEGTGGFQPQHF.